This record concerns one T cell receptor beta chain sequence. V dropped 1 base and J dropped 7 bases, with 11 bases sitting between them. CDR3 length equals 14 residues. Germline V lookup: CDR1 LNHDA, CDR2 SQIVND (reference sequence). As processed by the authors: Nucleated cell counts were estimated from reference gene primer amplification. Method: immunoSEQ multiplex PCR; TCRdb's copy keeps in-frame clones and lacks some. The DNA gave D and trimming, while V, J and clone size come from that table. In the table there are fewer than 90,000 clones, 88% of which are singletons. The entry originates in a study of blood T cell repertoires in COVID-19. The overall study: Samples representing acute and convalescent COVID-19 were sourced from the United States, Italy and Spain. T cells, B-cell-depleted T cells, or PBMCs provided the cDNA or gDNA that served as material.

This rearrangement joins TRBV19 to TRBJ1-5; no clear D gene. Input material: peripheral blood. The TCR originated in a man in his sixties or seventies with acute or convalescent COVID-19. The CDR3 DNA is TGTGCCAGTAGTATAGCAATTCGGGAGCAGCCCCAGCATTTT. Translated, it gives CASSIAIREQPQHF.